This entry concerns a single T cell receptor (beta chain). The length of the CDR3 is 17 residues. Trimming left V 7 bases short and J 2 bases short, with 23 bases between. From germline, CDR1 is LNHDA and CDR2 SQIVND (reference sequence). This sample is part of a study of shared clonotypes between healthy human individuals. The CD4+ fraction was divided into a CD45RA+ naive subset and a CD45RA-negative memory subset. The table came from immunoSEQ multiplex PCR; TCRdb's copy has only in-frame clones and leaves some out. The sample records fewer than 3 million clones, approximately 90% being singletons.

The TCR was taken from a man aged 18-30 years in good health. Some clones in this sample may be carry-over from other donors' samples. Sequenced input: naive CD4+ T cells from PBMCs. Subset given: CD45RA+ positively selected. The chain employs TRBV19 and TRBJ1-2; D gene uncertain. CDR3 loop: CASTNPNPGRENYGYTF. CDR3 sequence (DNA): TGTGCCAGTACCAACCCGAATCCTGGGAGGGAAAACTATGGCTACACCTTC.